At least ten counts were recorded for the clone carrying this T cell receptor beta chain. Its specificity is not known. The data were obtained in a study of T cells in Graves' hyperthyroidism and ophthalmopathy. Trimming removed 2 bases at V and 3 bases at J, with 8 bases between. CDR1 KGHSH and CDR2 LQKENI come from the germline V gene. The CDR3 runs to 13 residues. TCR beta CDR3 region amplification was performed from RNA transcripts. First-round RT-PCR of the TCR CDR3 relied on the HTBI primer set. Via MiXCR, TCRdb re-called the multiplex PCR reads, giving one row per CDR3 protein. The sample lists around 700,000 distinct CDR3 sequences, roughly a sixth occurring once. Regarding the study as a whole: Researchers found most expanded thyroid clonotypes above 0.001 in blood as well.

The gene calls are TRBV18 and TRBJ2-7, with D hard to call. The sequence was obtained from a woman in her forties or fifties with Graves' hyperthyroidism that later progressed to Graves' ophthalmopathy. Sequencing was performed on blood. The DNA of the CDR3 is TGTGCCAGCTCACCAGGAACAAACTACGAGCAGTACTTC. Protein: CASSPGTNYEQYF.